One T cell receptor (beta chain) is described in this entry. Its antigen is undetermined. The source of the sample is a study of CD8 T cell repertoires and HIV-1 epitope variants. Turning to the study itself: Twenty-five autologous and known Gag and Nef epitope variant peptides each stimulated T cells separately. Separate from the cultures, 1M uncultured T cells served as baseline. Cultures ran less than 12 days, with IL-2, IL-7 and IL-15 added on days 3 and 7. Study-level findings and limits: Five or six clonotypes recognized Nef KF9, one HW9, none TAALDMSHF.

Profiling relied on immunoSEQ multiplex PCR, and the TCRdb table lists in-frame clones only, not all of them. The sample records some 5,000 clones, 66% being singletons. This CDR3 contains 15 residues. V lost 1 base and J lost 4; bases outside the gene matches: 0. Germline loops: CDR1 SGHVS, CDR2 FNYEAQ. The clonotype was recovered from a male donor with HIV. This chain joins TRBV7-6 and TRBJ2-2; 10 bases align to TRBD1. Material for sequencing was cultured CD8+ T cells derived from PBMCs. The CDR3: CASSLGQGATGELFF. CDR3 coding DNA: TGTGCCAGCAGCTTAGGACAGGGGGCCACCGGGGAGCTGTTTTTT. The variable domain in full, with the rest retrieved from reference TRBV7-6 and TRBJ2-2, is GAGVSQSPRYKVTKRGQDVALRCDPISGHVSLYWYRQALGQGPEFLTYFNYEAQQDKSGLPNDRFSAERPEGSISTLTIQRTEQRDSAMYRCASSLGQGATGELFFGEGSRLTVL.